This T cell receptor (beta chain) was retrieved from a study of cytomegalovirus exposure and HLA in healthy donors. Study-level information: According to later analysis, the same platform produced the 100 to 150 validation and approximately 630 first-cohort repertoires.

Generated by immunoSEQ multiplex PCR, the TCRdb table keeps only in-frame clones and is missing some. Of 230,000 or so clones listed, roughly 88% were seen once; the top ten hold about 3%. With respect to this clone: A read error may account for a junction end that differs from germline.

CDR3 length: 13 residues. Germline V gene lookup returns CDR1 GTSNPN and CDR2 SVGIG (reference sequence). The genes are TRBV30 and TRBJ2-4; 9 bases are a match to TRBD2. Sample: PBMCs. The origin of this receptor is a woman younger than 30 in good health and CMV-seronegative. The CDR3 reads CAWSVGLAGPAGF. The CDR3 bases are TGTGCCTGGAGTGTAGGGCTAGCGGGACCAGCTGGATTC. Together with reference TRBV30 and TRBJ2-4, the CDR3 gives the full variable domain: SQTIHQWPATLVQPVGSPLSLECTVEGTSNPNLYWYRQAAGRGLQLLFYSVGIGQISSEVPQNLSASRPQDRQFILSSKKLLLSDSGFYLCAWSVGLAGPAGFGAGTRLSVL.